This T cell receptor (beta chain) was profiled in a study of Ad26.COV2.S vaccination and SARS-CoV-2 variants. Whole-study context: In the COV1001 trial, the donor was in the Ad26.COV2.S arm. Dosing was one shot or two shots 56 days apart.

A note on this clone: Its target is not known.

The repertoire was sequenced with immunoSEQ multiplex PCR; TCRdb's copy has only in-frame clones and lacks some. The sample records 300,000 to 400,000 clones, approximately 85% being singletons. The sample's treatment: roughly 19 received Ad26.COV2.S at low or high dose, single or two shots; 5 received placebo; per-sample allocation not given. Day 63 after the first injection of vaccine or placebo was the sampling time. A Boston donor was an adult aged 18-55 years. Study results and limitations: While placebo recipients had lower spike-specific TCR breadth, vaccine recipients had more.

V lost 3 bases, J lost 3 bases, and 12 bases stayed unmatched. The CDR3 length is 20 residues. The germline gives CDR1 MGHRA, CDR2 YSYEKL. The chain has TRBV4-1 and TRBJ2-1; 15 bases align to TRBD2. The sequence came from a person between 18 and 65 years old who received the Ad26.COV2.S COVID-19 vaccine or a placebo. Sequenced here: peripheral blood, sampled in a trial of Ad26.COV2.S vaccine versus placebo. CDR3 coding DNA: TGCGCCAGCAGCCAGTTACCGGGACTAGCGGGGGGAACGGACTACAATGAGCAGTTCTTC. Protein sequence: CASSQLPGLAGGTDYNEQFF.